Listed below are T cell receptor beta chains from one sample, sequenced in a study of blood T cell repertoires in COVID-19. Only in-frame clones appear in the TCRdb table, and some are missing; sequencing was by immunoSEQ multiplex PCR. The sample yields fewer than 250,000 clones, 86% seen once. Sequencing was performed on peripheral blood. The receptors derive from a woman older than 75 with COVID-19, enrolled during active disease. Both conserved end residues are part of each CDR3. Fields, in order: clone size, J gene, D gene, V gene, CDR3 protein, CDR3 DNA. A D gene is named only where the DNA matches it firmly. Size is omitted from some rows. Given values are once, few, many or a class for expanded clones.

clone_size: -
j_call: TRBJ1-4
d_call: -
v_call: TRBV28
cdr3_aa: CASSTPGTEKLFF
cdr3_nt: TGTGCCAGCAGTACTCCCGGGACAGAAAAACTGTTTTTT

clone_size: -
j_call: TRBJ1-1
d_call: -
v_call: TRBV19
cdr3_aa: CASSIDRSNTEAFF
cdr3_nt: TGTGCCAGTAGTATTGACAGGTCGAACACTGAAGCTTTCTTT

clone_size: -
j_call: TRBJ1-3
d_call: -
v_call: TRBV19
cdr3_aa: CASSDTSGNTIYF
cdr3_nt: TGTGCCAGTAGTGACACCTCTGGAAACACCATATATTTT

clone_size: -
j_call: TRBJ1-6
d_call: TRBD1
v_call: TRBV14
cdr3_aa: CASSQETGNSPLHF
cdr3_nt: TGTGCCAGCAGCCAGGAGACAGGGAATTCACCCCTCCACTTT

clone_size: -
j_call: TRBJ2-5
d_call: TRBD2
v_call: TRBV28
cdr3_aa: CASSFWGTSGGAHQETQYF
cdr3_nt: TGTGCCAGCAGTTTCTGGGGTACTAGCGGGGGTGCCCACCAAGAGACCCAGTACTTC

clone_size: -
j_call: TRBJ2-3
d_call: TRBD1
v_call: TRBV6-5
cdr3_aa: CASSYGDRSRTDTQYF
cdr3_nt: TGTGCCAGCAGTTACGGGGACAGGAGTCGCACAGATACGCAGTATTTT

clone_size: -
j_call: TRBJ1-1
d_call: TRBD1
v_call: TRBV7-3
cdr3_aa: CASSLAPGQLTEAFF
cdr3_nt: TGTGCCAGCAGTCTCGCTCCGGGACAGCTGACTGAAGCTTTCTTT

clone_size: -
j_call: TRBJ1-2
d_call: TRBD1
v_call: TRBV6-2/TRBV6-3
cdr3_aa: CASSFPDRNYGYTF
cdr3_nt: TGTGCCAGCAGTTTTCCGGACAGGAACTATGGCTACACCTTC

clone_size: -
j_call: TRBJ1-6
d_call: -
v_call: TRBV25-1
cdr3_aa: CASSGRVGSSYNSPLHF
cdr3_nt: TGTGCCAGCAGTGGACGGGTCGGGAGCTCCTATAATTCACCCCTCCACTTT

clone_size: -
j_call: TRBJ1-2
d_call: -
v_call: TRBV2
cdr3_aa: CASSAVLEEYGYTF
cdr3_nt: TGTGCCAGCAGTGCAGTGTTGGAGGAATATGGCTACACCTTC

clone_size: -
j_call: TRBJ1-2
d_call: TRBD1
v_call: TRBV7-2
cdr3_aa: CASSSGQGVDGYTF
cdr3_nt: TGTGCCAGCAGCTCCGGACAGGGGGTCGATGGCTACACCTTC

clone_size: -
j_call: TRBJ1-5
d_call: TRBD1
v_call: TRBV3-1/TRBV3-2
cdr3_aa: CASSTGQGVEPQHF
cdr3_nt: TGTGCCAGCAGCACAGGACAGGGAGTTGAGCCCCAGCATTTT

clone_size: -
j_call: TRBJ2-5
d_call: -
v_call: TRBV7-2
cdr3_aa: CASSLGFSGDF
cdr3_nt: TGTGCCAGCAGCTTAGGTTTCTCGGGTGACTTC

clone_size: -
j_call: TRBJ2-1
d_call: -
v_call: TRBV28
cdr3_aa: CASSRTSTNEQFF
cdr3_nt: TGTGCCAGCAGTCGGACATCCACAAATGAGCAGTTCTTC

clone_size: few
j_call: TRBJ1-2
d_call: TRBD1
v_call: TRBV7-8
cdr3_aa: CASSLELTGGKEGYTF
cdr3_nt: TGTGCCAGCAGCTTAGAGTTGACAGGGGGAAAAGAGGGCTACACCTTC

clone_size: -
j_call: TRBJ2-1
d_call: -
v_call: TRBV20-1
cdr3_aa: CSASHHTSRNYNEQFF
cdr3_nt: TGCAGTGCTAGTCACCACACTAGCAGGAACTACAATGAGCAGTTCTTC

clone_size: -
j_call: TRBJ2-1
d_call: TRBD2
v_call: TRBV6-6
cdr3_aa: CAISGGGNEQFF
cdr3_nt: TGTGCCATCTCCGGGGGGGGAAATGAGCAGTTCTTC

clone_size: -
j_call: TRBJ2-2
d_call: TRBD1
v_call: TRBV6-6
cdr3_aa: CASSGQGDTGELFF
cdr3_nt: TGTGCCAGCAGTGGACAGGGGGACACCGGGGAGCTGTTTTTT

clone_size: -
j_call: TRBJ2-7
d_call: -
v_call: TRBV4-3
cdr3_aa: CASSQGTSGLSGEQYF
cdr3_nt: TGCGCCAGCAGCCAAGGTACTAGTGGCCTTTCTGGCGAGCAGTACTTC

clone_size: -
j_call: TRBJ1-2
d_call: -
v_call: TRBV5-1
cdr3_aa: CASSQGNGDYGYTF
cdr3_nt: TGCGCCAGCAGCCAGGGGAACGGGGATTATGGCTACACCTTC

clone_size: -
j_call: TRBJ2-1
d_call: TRBD1
v_call: TRBV6-1
cdr3_aa: CASSAQGASSYNEQFF
cdr3_nt: TGTGCCAGCAGTGCACAGGGGGCGAGCTCCTACAATGAGCAGTTCTTC

clone_size: -
j_call: TRBJ1-3
d_call: -
v_call: TRBV5-1
cdr3_aa: CASSTGQEFGNTIYF
cdr3_nt: TGCGCCAGCAGTACAGGGCAGGAATTCGGAAACACCATATATTTT

clone_size: -
j_call: TRBJ2-7
d_call: TRBD2
v_call: TRBV24-1
cdr3_aa: CATSDPAAGAHEQYF
cdr3_nt: TGTGCCACCAGTGACCCAGCAGCGGGGGCCCACGAGCAGTACTTC

clone_size: -
j_call: TRBJ2-1
d_call: -
v_call: TRBV7-9
cdr3_aa: CASSLTVPVRDEQFF
cdr3_nt: TGTGCCAGCAGCTTAACCGTGCCCGTGCGGGATGAGCAGTTCTTC

clone_size: once
j_call: TRBJ2-3
d_call: TRBD2
v_call: TRBV6-1
cdr3_aa: CASSEGLAVGYF
cdr3_nt: TGTGCCAGCAGCGAAGGACTAGCGGTAGGGTATTTT

clone_size: -
j_call: TRBJ2-5
d_call: TRBD1
v_call: TRBV20-1
cdr3_aa: CSAASSTGGYF
cdr3_nt: TGCAGTGCTGCTTCTTCCACAGGGGGATACTTC

clone_size: -
j_call: TRBJ1-5
d_call: TRBD1
v_call: TRBV7-9
cdr3_aa: CASSAGTGGDSNQPQHF
cdr3_nt: TGTGCCAGCAGCGCCGGGACAGGGGGAGATAGCAATCAGCCCCAGCATTTT

clone_size: once
j_call: TRBJ2-3
d_call: TRBD2
v_call: TRBV4-1
cdr3_aa: CASSQEPGGTQYF
cdr3_nt: TGCGCCAGCAGCCAAGAGCCGGGAGGTACGCAGTATTTT

clone_size: -
j_call: TRBJ1-3
d_call: -
v_call: TRBV5-1
cdr3_aa: CASSLALTASGNTIYF
cdr3_nt: TGCGCCAGCAGCTTGGCCCTGACAGCCTCTGGAAACACCATATATTTT

clone_size: -
j_call: TRBJ1-5
d_call: -
v_call: TRBV7-9
cdr3_aa: CASTRGMDNQPQHF
cdr3_nt: TGTGCCAGCACTAGGGGCATGGACAATCAGCCCCAGCATTTT

clone_size: many
j_call: TRBJ2-7
d_call: TRBD1
v_call: TRBV29-1
cdr3_aa: CSVAPTGGRDEQYF
cdr3_nt: TGCAGCGTCGCTCCCACAGGGGGCAGGGACGAGCAGTACTTC

clone_size: -
j_call: TRBJ1-2
d_call: -
v_call: TRBV21-1
cdr3_aa: CASSKALHSSVVYGYTF
cdr3_nt: TGTGCCAGCAGCAAAGCGCTTCACAGTTCGGTCGTCTATGGCTACACCTTC

clone_size: -
j_call: TRBJ1-2
d_call: -
v_call: TRBV19
cdr3_aa: CASSIRGPYGYTF
cdr3_nt: TGTGCCAGTAGTATTCGAGGGCCCTATGGCTACACCTTC